Following are 9 T cell receptor beta chains from one sample sequenced in a study of naive and memory T cell subsets. The beta constant-region primer was an equimolar mix of two oligonucleotides covering TRBC1 and TRBC2. TCRdb redid the calling of the UMI-ligation and nested PCR reads with MiXCR, one entry per CDR3 protein. The data contain 65,000 to 85,000 distinct CDR3 sequences, 10% to 15% of them singletons. The sequenced sample was central memory CD4+ T cells from blood. The receptors come from a human donor in good health.

This clonotype was picked up one time. One junction end does not reproduce the germline sequence, and a read error may be involved. The CDR3 reads CASSFTGSGGYTF. The CDR3 region has the DNA TGTGCTAGCAGCTTTACAGGGTCTGGCGGCTACACCTTC. The chain joins TRBV7-9 to TRBJ1-2, with a weak D call TRBD1 (6 bases). The CDR3 spans 13 residues. Germline CDR1 SEHNR, CDR2 FQNEAQ (reference sequence).

This clonotype was seen a few times. V gene TRBV20-1 combines with J gene TRBJ2-1, with D maybe TRBD2 (5 bases). Looked up from germline, CDR1 is DFQATT and CDR2 is SNEGSKA (reference sequence). The ends were cut back, 6 bases at V and 3 bases at J, with 12 bases in the middle. The CDR3 length is 13 residues. The CDR3 DNA is TGCAGTGCCCCCCCAGACTACTACAATGAGCAGTTCTTC. Translation: CSAPPDYYNEQFF.

The V gene is TRBV12-3 or TRBV12-4, the J gene TRBJ1-5, with D unclear. V gave up 3 bases and J gave up 9 bases, with 12 bases separating them. The CDR3 sequence is 13 residues long. The CDR3 DNA reads as TGTGCCAGCAGTTTCGGCAATCTCCGGCCCCAGCATTTT. Translating it yields CASSFGNLRPQHF.

About this clonotype itself: This sequence may be a read error, since a much larger clone differs from it by one base. This chain connects TRBV29-1 to TRBJ2-1, with 12 bases matching TRBD1. V lost 5 bases, J lost 7 bases, and 9 bases stayed unmatched. Germline CDR1 and CDR2: SQVTM and ANQGSEA. The CDR3 is made up of 15 amino acids. This CDR3 reads CSVLPGQGATNEQFF. For the CDR3, the DNA is TGCAGCGTTTTACCGGGACAGGGGGCGACGAATGAGCAGTTCTTC.

This clonotype was picked up a small number of times. The rearrangement uses TRBV5-1 and TRBJ2-1, with 9 bases fitting TRBD2. The V gene's germline CDR1 is SGHRS and CDR2 YFSETQ. The CDR3 has 17 amino acids. Germline trimming cut 0 bases from V and 8 bases from J; bases unmatched to any gene: 12. CDR3 amino acids: CASSLESWGGRVHEQFF. The CDR3 region has the DNA TGCGCCAGCAGCTTGGAATCGTGGGGCGGGAGGGTCCATGAGCAGTTCTTC. Using reference TRBV5-1 and TRBJ2-1 for the parts outside the CDR3, the full variable domain is KAGVTQTPRYLIKTRGQQVTLSCSPISGHRSVSWYQQTPGQGLQFLFEYFSETQRNKGNFPGRFSGRQFSNSRSEMNVSTLELGDSALYLCASSLESWGGRVHEQFFGPGTRLTVL.

This clonotype came up a few times. V is TRBV5-1 and J is TRBJ2-5; tentatively, D is TRBD1 (6 bases). The germline V and J ends were trimmed by 1 base and 5 bases, with 12 bases remaining between them. The germline gives CDR1 SGHRS, CDR2 YFSETQ. CDR3 length equals 14 residues. The CDR3 here is CASSLRTRGETQYF. CDR3 nucleotides: TGCGCCAGCAGCTTGCGGACAAGGGGGGAGACCCAGTACTTC.

This clonotype rates as medium-sized (0.01 to 0.1%). The junction and the germline gene differ at one end; a read error may be behind it. The gene calls are TRBV7-2 and TRBJ2-7; 8 bases align to TRBD2. CDR1 is SGHTA and CDR2 is FQGNSA in the germline V gene. This CDR3 contains 15 residues. This CDR3 reads CASSLAVREGFEQYF. DNA for the CDR3: TGTGCCAGCAGCCTAGCAGTTCGGGAGGGTTTCGAGCAGTACTTC.

The table lists this clonotype with many counts. The gene calls are TRBV3-1 and TRBJ1-1; D ambiguous. Trimming pared 1 base from V and 0 bases from J, leaving 9 bases between. CDR3 length: 15 amino acids. The V gene's germline CDR1 is LGHDT and CDR2 YNNKEL (reference sequence). This chain's CDR3 is CASSQGELMNTEAFF. The CDR3 nucleotides read TGTGCCAGCAGCCAAGGGGAGCTCATGAACACTGAAGCTTTCTTT. The full variable domain, its missing parts supplied by reference TRBV3-1 and TRBJ1-1, is DTAVSQTPKYLVTQMGNDKSIKCEQNLGHDTMYWYKQDSKKFLKIMFSYNNKELIINETVPNRFSPKSPDKAHLNLHINSLELGDSAVYFCASSQGELMNTEAFFGQGTRLTVV.

This clonotype appeared a few times. The J gene is TRBJ1-5, the V gene TRBV28; no clear D gene. CDR1 is MDHEN, CDR2 SYDVKM, per germline. V was pared by 7 bases and J by 4 bases, with 8 bases between. The CDR3 runs 12 residues. CDR3 nucleotides: TGTGCCAGCAAGACGGTAAATCAGCCCCAGCATTTT. Its protein is CASKTVNQPQHF.